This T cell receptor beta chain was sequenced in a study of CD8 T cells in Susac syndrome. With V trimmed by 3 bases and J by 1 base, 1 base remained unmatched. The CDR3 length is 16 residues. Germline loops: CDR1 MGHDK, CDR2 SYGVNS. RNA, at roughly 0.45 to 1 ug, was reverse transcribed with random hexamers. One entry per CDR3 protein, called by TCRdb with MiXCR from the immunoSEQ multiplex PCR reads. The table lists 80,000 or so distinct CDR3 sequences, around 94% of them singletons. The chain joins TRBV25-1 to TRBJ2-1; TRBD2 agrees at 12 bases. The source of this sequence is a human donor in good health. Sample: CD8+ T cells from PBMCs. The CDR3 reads CASSETSGRSYNEQFF. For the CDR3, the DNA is TGTGCCAGCAGTGAGACTAGCGGGAGATCCTACAATGAGCAGTTCTTC. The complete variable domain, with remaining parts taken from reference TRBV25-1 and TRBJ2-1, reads EADIYQTPRYLVIGTGKKITLECSQTMGHDKMYWYQQDPGMELHLIHYSYGVNSTEKGDLSSESTVSRIRTEHFPLTLESARPSHTSQYLCASSETSGRSYNEQFFGPGTRLTVL.